The T cell receptor (beta chain) described here comes from a study of blood T cell repertoires in COVID-19. Study at large: T cells, B-cell-depleted T cells, or PBMCs provided the cDNA or gDNA that served as material.

The V segment lost 5 bases and the J segment 1 base; nucleotides outside the gene matches: 8. This CDR3 contains 16 residues. Germline V gene lookup returns CDR1 SGHNT and CDR2 YENEEA. Participants had their cohort set by participant-reported clinical history. Recovered status in Cohort 3 required two negative PCRs, clearance, or symptom resolution. In the original analysis: How many nucleated cells were present was estimated from reference gene primer amplification. Generated by immunoSEQ multiplex PCR, the TCRdb table keeps only in-frame clones and is missing some. From that table come the V and J calls and clone size; the DNA was used to work out D and trimming. Of roughly 290,000 clones detected, 80% to 90% appear once; the ten largest clones hold 4% to 4.5%.

The genes are TRBV11-3 and TRBJ2-7; 10 bases line up with TRBD1. This clonotype was obtained from a woman in her 30s who had recovered from COVID-19. The sample consisted of PBMCs or T cells enriched from blood (not recorded which). CDR3 DNA: TGTGCCAGCAGCCCGGGACAGGGGAAGAGGTCCTACGAGCAGTACTTC. Translated: CASSPGQGKRSYEQYF.